Each of the 13 T cell receptor beta chains below was sequenced from the same sample in a study of cytomegalovirus exposure and HLA in healthy donors. Both 60 Vbeta primers and 13 Jbeta primers went into the PCR. Generated by immunoSEQ multiplex PCR, the TCRdb table keeps only in-frame clones and is missing some. The table shows about 150,000 clones, with about three quarters occurring only once. Sequenced input: PBMCs. The source of these receptors is a man aged 35-49 years in good health and CMV-seropositive.

The chain is built from TRBV7-6 and TRBJ2-7; 9 nucleotides line up with TRBD2. CDR1 SGHVS and CDR2 FNYEAQ come from the germline V gene. The J segment lost 2 bases and the V segment lost 1 base, leaving 9 bases of the junction unmatched. The CDR3 consists of 17 residues. The CDR3 bases are TGTGCCAGCAGCTTAGGAACACCGGGACTAGCTGCCTACGAGCAGTACTTC. Translation gives CASSLGTPGLAAYEQYF.

This chain joins TRBV5-6 and TRBJ2-3; 8 nucleotides line up with TRBD1. V shed 0 bases and J 8 bases; nucleotides not matched to a gene: 8. The CDR3 loop spans 15 amino acids. Germline assignment: CDR1 SGHDT and CDR2 YYEEEE. CDR3 loop: CASSLGGQGSGTQYF. DNA for the CDR3: TGTGCCAGCAGCTTGGGAGGACAGGGTAGCGGTACGCAGTATTTT.

The gene calls are TRBV5-1 and TRBJ2-7, with 8 bases aligning to TRBD2. The V segment lost 2 bases and the J segment 3 bases; nucleotides outside the gene matches: 7. CDR3 size: 15 residues. Per the germline V gene, CDR1 is SGHRS and CDR2 is YFSETQ. Here the CDR3 reads CASSLTSGSFYEQYF. The CDR3, as DNA: TGCGCCAGCAGCTTAACTAGCGGAAGCTTCTACGAGCAGTACTTC.

The chain joins TRBV7-2 to TRBJ2-7; TRBD2 matches at 11 bases. Germline loops: CDR1 SGHTA, CDR2 FQGNSA. The CDR3 loop spans 15 amino acids. Trimming cost V 0 bases and J 2 bases; bases outside gene matches: 0. CDR3 residues: CASSLATSGTYEQYF. In DNA, the CDR3 is TGTGCCAGCAGCTTAGCGACTAGCGGGACCTACGAGCAGTACTTC.

The chain uses TRBV9 and TRBJ2-1; D might be TRBD2 (6 bases). In germline, CDR1 is SGDLS, CDR2 YYNGEE. The CDR3 covers 15 residues. The V end lost 0 bases, the J end lost 3 bases, and 10 bases lay between the germline ends. The DNA for the CDR3 is TGTGCCAGCAGCGTAGGATTGCGGGACTACAATGAGCAGTTCTTC. Its translation: CASSVGLRDYNEQFF.

This clone was found a few times. This rearrangement joins TRBV18 to TRBJ2-2; TRBD1 is a possible D gene (6 bases). CDR1 is KGHSH, CDR2 LQKENI, per germline. Trimming took 2 bases from V and 1 from J, leaving 11 bases between them. The CDR3 length is 16 residues. Written as DNA, the CDR3 is TGTGCCAGCTCACCAGTACAGGGTCAGAACACCGGGGAGCTGTTTTTT. Translated, it gives CASSPVQGQNTGELFF.

The chain couples TRBV5-1 to TRBJ1-3; TRBD1 agrees at 9 bases. Losses at the gene ends were 4 bases for V and 0 bases for J; bases not matched to a gene: 11. Germline CDR1 is SGHRS and CDR2 is YFSETQ. The CDR3 spans 18 residues. The CDR3 DNA reads as TGCGCCAGCAGCCGGGGGACAGGGATTAGAGTCTCTGGAAACACCATATATTTT. Protein: CASSRGTGIRVSGNTIYF.

J is TRBJ2-5 and V is TRBV6-5; the match to TRBD1 covers 7 bases. Per germline, CDR1 MNHEY and CDR2 SVGAGI. The trim removed 2 bases at V and 1 base at J, leaving 7 bases unmatched. The CDR3 length is 16 residues. This CDR3 is CASSYDRAKPQETQYF. DNA for the CDR3: TGTGCCAGCAGTTACGACAGGGCCAAACCCCAAGAGACCCAGTACTTC.

There are a few counts of this clone. The rearrangement links TRBV6-5 to TRBJ1-2, with 8 bases lining up with TRBD1. CDR3 length equals 13 residues. The V gene end was trimmed by 6 bases and the J gene end by 4 bases; junction bases not matched to a gene: 4. Germline V gene data show CDR1 as MNHEY and CDR2 as SVGAGI. CDR3 coding DNA: TGTGCCAGCAGGTCTACAGGGGGCTATGGCTACACCTTC. Translating it yields CASRSTGGYGYTF.

The chain has TRBV5-8 and TRBJ2-5; no definite D call. Trimming left V 4 bases short and J 1 base short, with 8 bases between. Germline V gene lookup returns CDR1 SGHTS and CDR2 YDEGEE. The CDR3 is 13 residues long. Here the CDR3 reads CASSIGFQETQYF. CDR3 in DNA: TGTGCCAGCAGCATCGGGTTCCAAGAGACCCAGTACTTC.

The chain uses TRBV5-6 and TRBJ2-7, with 8 bases fitting TRBD1. The CDR3 runs to 14 residues. V shed 2 bases and J 7 bases; nucleotides not matched to a gene: 8. Germline values: CDR1 SGHDT, CDR2 YYEEEE. The CDR3 region has the DNA TGTGCCAGCAGCTTCGCTCAGGGGGCAGGTGAGCAGTACTTC. Amino acid sequence: CASSFAQGAGEQYF. The whole variable domain, filled in from reference TRBV5-6 and TRBJ2-7, reads DAGVTQSPTHLIKTRGQQVTLRCSPKSGHDTVSWYQQALGQGPQFIFQYYEEEERQRGNFPDRFSGHQFPNYSSELNVNALLLGDSALYLCASSFAQGAGEQYFGPGTRLTVT.

In this sample, this clone turned up a few times. One end of the junction varies from germline; a read error may be responsible. The chain combines TRBV6-5 with TRBJ2-7, with a tentative D call TRBD2 (6 bases). This CDR3 is built from 13 residues. Germline assignment: CDR1 MNHEY and CDR2 SVGAGI. Written as DNA, the CDR3 is TGTGCCAGCAGGGGAGGCGAGGGACTGCACTATCACTTC. Its translation: CASRGGEGLHYHF.

The rearrangement links TRBV30 to TRBJ2-7, with a weak D call TRBD2 (5 bases). Germline V gene sequence: CDR1 GTSNPN, CDR2 SVGIG (reference sequence). CDR3 size: 15 residues. Trimming removed 5 bases at V and 4 bases at J, with 21 bases between. The CDR3 DNA is TGTGCCTGGTCCTTAGGACTCCTACTTAATTACGAGCAGTACTTC. Its translation: CAWSLGLLLNYEQYF.